This TCR beta chain appears in the sequencing data of a study of shared clonotypes between healthy human individuals. Investigators divided CD4+ cells into CD45RA+ naive and CD45RA-negative memory subsets. Trimming cost V 3 bases and J 4 bases; bases outside gene matches: 8. The CDR3 length is 16 residues. The germline V gene has CDR1 SEHNR and CDR2 FQNEAQ (reference sequence). Genomic DNA from each subset was divided evenly over several immunoSEQ plates. For sorted subsets, about 190 ng DNA per replicate equaled 30,000 or so T cell genomes. Clones were sequenced by immunoSEQ multiplex PCR, and TCRdb holds only the in-frame ones, with some missing. The sample lists about 2 million clones; 90% to 95% were seen once.

The sample taken for sequencing was naive CD4+ T cells sorted from blood. The subset here: CD45RA+ positively selected. This clonotype was sampled from a man younger than 35 in good health. The J gene is TRBJ2-1, the V gene TRBV7-9; 8 positions match TRBD2. The CDR3 bases are TGTGCCAGCAGCTTTTCTGGCGGGGGGACGTACAATGAGCAGTTCTTC. It is translated as CASSFSGGGTYNEQFF.